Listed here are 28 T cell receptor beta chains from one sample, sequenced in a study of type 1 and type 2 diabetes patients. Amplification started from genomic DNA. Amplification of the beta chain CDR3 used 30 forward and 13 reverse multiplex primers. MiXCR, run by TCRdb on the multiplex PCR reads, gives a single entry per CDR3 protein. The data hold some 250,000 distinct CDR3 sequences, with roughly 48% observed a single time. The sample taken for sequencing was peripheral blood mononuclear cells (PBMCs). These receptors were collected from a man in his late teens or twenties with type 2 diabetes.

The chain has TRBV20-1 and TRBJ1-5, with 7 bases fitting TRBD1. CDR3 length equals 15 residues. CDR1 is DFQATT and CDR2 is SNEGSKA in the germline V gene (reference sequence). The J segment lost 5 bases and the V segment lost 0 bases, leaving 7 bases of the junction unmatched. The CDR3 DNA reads TGCAGTGCTAGAGAGTGGAGGCAGGGGGATCAGCCCCAGCATTTT. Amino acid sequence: CSAREWRQGDQPQHF.

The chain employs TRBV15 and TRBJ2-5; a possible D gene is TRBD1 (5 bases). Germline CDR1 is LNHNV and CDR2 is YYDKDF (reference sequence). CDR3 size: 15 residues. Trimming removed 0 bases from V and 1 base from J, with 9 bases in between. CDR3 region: CATSREPGLQETQYF. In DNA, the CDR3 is TGTGCCACCAGCAGAGAGCCAGGGCTCCAAGAGACCCAGTACTTC.

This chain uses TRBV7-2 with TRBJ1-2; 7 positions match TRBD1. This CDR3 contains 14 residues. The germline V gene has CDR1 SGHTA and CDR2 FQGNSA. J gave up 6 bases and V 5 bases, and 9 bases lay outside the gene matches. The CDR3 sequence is CASSSTGTEDGYTF. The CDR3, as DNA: TGTGCCAGCAGCAGCACCGGGACAGAGGATGGCTACACCTTC.

Here the CDR3 reads CASSLAQQSPLHF. In DNA, the CDR3 is TGTGCCAGCAGCTTAGCCCAACAGTCACCCCTCCACTTT. The rearrangement links TRBV7-2 to TRBJ1-6, with D unclear. The CDR3 runs 13 residues. The V and J ends lost 0 bases and 10 bases respectively, with 7 bases between them. Germline V lookup: CDR1 SGHTA, CDR2 FQGNSA.

The CDR3 reads CASRTHQGVNTEAFF. The DNA for the CDR3 is TGTGCCAGCAGGACCCATCAGGGGGTGAACACTGAAGCTTTCTTT. The V gene is TRBV12-3 or TRBV12-4, the J gene TRBJ1-1; 7 positions match TRBD1. This CDR3 region has 15 residues. The V segment lost 6 bases and the J segment 0 bases; nucleotides outside the gene matches: 7.

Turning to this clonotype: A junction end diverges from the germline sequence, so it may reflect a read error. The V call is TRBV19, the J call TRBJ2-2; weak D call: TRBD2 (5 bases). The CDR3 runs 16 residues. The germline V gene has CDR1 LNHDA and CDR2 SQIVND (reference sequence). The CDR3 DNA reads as TGTGCCTGTAGTACTACAAGCGGCCGTGGCACCGGGGAGCTGTTTTTT. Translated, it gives CACSTTSGRGTGELFF.

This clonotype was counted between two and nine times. As DNA, the CDR3 is TGTGCCAGTAGTATCGGTCCGAGTACCGGGGAGCTGTTTTTT. This sequence encodes CASSIGPSTGELFF. The rearrangement links TRBV19 to TRBJ2-2, with D uncertain. V lost 3 bases and J 5 bases, leaving 10 bases between the germline ends. Per the germline V gene, CDR1 is LNHDA and CDR2 is SQIVND (reference sequence). This CDR3 has 14 residues.

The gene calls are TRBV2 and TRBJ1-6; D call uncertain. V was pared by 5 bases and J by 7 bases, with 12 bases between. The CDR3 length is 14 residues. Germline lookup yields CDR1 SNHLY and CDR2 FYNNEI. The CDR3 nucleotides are TGTGCCAGCAGTAGGAAGAATTTAAATTCACCCCTCCACTTT. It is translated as CASSRKNLNSPLHF.

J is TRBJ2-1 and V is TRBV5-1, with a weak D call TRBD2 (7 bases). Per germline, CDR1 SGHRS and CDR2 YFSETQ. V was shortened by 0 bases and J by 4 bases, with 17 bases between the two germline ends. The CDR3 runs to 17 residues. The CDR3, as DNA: TGCGCCAGCAGCTTGGCTACAGGGTTCGGGGGGTACAATGAGCAGTTCTTC. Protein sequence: CASSLATGFGGYNEQFF.

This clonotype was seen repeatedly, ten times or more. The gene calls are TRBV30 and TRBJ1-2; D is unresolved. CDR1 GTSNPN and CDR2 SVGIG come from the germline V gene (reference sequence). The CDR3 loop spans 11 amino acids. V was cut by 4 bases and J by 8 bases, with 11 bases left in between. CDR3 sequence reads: CAWTVGRGYTF. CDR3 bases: TGTGCCTGGACCGTCGGTCGCGGCTACACCTTC.

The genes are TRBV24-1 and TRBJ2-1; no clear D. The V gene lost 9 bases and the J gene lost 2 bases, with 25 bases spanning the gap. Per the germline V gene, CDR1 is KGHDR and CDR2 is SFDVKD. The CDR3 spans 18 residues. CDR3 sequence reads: CATASSYLDGATYNEQFF. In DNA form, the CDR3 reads TGTGCCACCGCGAGTAGCTATCTTGACGGAGCAACCTACAATGAGCAGTTCTTC.

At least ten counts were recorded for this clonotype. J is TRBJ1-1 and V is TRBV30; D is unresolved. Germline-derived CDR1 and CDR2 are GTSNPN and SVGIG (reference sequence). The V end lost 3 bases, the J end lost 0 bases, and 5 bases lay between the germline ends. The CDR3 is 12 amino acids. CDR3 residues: CAWRGMNTEAFF. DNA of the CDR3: TGTGCCTGGAGGGGGATGAACACTGAAGCTTTCTTT.

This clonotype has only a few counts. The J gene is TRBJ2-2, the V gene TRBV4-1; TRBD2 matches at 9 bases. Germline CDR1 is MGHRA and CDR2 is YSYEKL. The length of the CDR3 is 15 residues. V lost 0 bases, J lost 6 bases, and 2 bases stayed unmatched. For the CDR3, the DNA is TGCGCCAGCAGCCAAGATCGACTAGCGGCCGGGGAGCTGTTTTTT. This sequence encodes CASSQDRLAAGELFF.

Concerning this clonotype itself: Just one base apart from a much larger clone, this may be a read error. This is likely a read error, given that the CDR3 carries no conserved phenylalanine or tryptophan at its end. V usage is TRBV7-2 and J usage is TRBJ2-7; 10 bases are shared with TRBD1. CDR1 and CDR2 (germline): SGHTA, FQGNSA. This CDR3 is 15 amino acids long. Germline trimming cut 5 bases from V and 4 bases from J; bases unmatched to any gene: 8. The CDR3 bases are TGTGCCAGCAGCCGAACCGGACAGGGGGTGTACGAGCAGTACCTC. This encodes CASSRTGQGVYEQYL.

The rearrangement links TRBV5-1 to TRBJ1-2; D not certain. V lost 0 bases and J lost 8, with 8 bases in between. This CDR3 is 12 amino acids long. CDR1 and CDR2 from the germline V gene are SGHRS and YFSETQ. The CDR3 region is CASSLVGNGYTF. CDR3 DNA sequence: TGCGCCAGCAGCTTGGTGGGTAACGGCTACACCTTC.

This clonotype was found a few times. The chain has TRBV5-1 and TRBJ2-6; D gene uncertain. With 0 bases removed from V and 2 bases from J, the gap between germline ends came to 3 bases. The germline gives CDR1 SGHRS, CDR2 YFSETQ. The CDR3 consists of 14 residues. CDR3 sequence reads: CASSLVTGANVLTF. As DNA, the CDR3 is TGCGCCAGCAGCTTGGTTACTGGGGCCAACGTCCTGACTTTC.

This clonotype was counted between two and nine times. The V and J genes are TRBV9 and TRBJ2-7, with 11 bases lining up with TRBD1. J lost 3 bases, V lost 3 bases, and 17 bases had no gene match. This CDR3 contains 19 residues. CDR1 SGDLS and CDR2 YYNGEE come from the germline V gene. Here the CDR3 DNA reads TGTGCCAGCAGCGCCCTAGGGGACGTTGGGACAGGGGGGTTCTACGAGCAGTACTTC. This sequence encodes CASSALGDVGTGGFYEQYF.

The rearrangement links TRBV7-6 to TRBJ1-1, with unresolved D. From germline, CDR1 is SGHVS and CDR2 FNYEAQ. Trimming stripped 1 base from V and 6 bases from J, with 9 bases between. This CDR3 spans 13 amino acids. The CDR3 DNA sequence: TGTGCCAGCAGCTTAGTTGGGGAACCTGAAGCTTTCTTT. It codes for CASSLVGEPEAFF.

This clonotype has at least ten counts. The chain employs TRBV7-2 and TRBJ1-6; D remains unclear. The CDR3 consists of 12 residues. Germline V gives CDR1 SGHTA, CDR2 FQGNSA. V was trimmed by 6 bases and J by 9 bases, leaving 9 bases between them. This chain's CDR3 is CASSTFISPLHF. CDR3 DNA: TGTGCCAGCAGTACCTTCATTTCACCCCTCCACTTT. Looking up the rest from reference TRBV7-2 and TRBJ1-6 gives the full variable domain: GAGVSQSPSNKVTEKGKDVELRCDPISGHTALYWYRQSLGQGLEFLIYFQGNSAPDKSGLPSDRFSAERTGGSVSTLTIQRTQQEDSAVYLCASSTFISPLHFGNGTRLTVT.

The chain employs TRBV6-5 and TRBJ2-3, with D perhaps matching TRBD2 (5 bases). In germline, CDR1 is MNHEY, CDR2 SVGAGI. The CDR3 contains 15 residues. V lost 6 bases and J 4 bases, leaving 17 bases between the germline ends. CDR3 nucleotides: TGTGCCAGCAGCGTAGTGCGGGCCCCCCCAGATACGCAGTATTTT. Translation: CASSVVRAPPDTQYF.

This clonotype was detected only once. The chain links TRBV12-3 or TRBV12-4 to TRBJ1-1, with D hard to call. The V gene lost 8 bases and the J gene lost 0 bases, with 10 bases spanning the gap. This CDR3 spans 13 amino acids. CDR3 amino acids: CASASGLNTEAFF. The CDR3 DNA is TGTGCCAGCGCCTCGGGTCTGAACACTGAAGCTTTCTTT.

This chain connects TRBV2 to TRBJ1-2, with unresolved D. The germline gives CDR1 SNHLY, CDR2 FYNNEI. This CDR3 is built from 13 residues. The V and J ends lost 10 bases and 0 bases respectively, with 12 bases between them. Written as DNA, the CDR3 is TGTGCCAACTTTTCTCAGACTAACTATGGCTACACCTTC. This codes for CANFSQTNYGYTF.

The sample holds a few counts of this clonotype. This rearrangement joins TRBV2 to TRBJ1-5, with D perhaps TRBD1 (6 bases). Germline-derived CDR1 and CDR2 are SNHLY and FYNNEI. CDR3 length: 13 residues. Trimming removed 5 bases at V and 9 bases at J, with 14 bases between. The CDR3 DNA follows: TGTGCCAGCAGTCGTTCGGGGGCTCGGCCCCAGCATTTT. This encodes CASSRSGARPQHF.

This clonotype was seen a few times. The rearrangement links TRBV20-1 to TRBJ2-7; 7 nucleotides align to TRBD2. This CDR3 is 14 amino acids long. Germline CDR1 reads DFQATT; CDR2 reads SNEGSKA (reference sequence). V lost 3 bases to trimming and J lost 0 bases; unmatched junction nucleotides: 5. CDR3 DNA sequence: TGCAGTGCTAGTGTCGGGACTAACTCCTACGAGCAGTACTTC. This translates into CSASVGTNSYEQYF.

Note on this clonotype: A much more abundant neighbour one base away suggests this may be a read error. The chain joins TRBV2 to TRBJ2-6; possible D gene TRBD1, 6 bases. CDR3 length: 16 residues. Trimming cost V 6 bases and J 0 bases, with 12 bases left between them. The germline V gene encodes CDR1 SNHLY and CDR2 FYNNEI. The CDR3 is CASSPTGNSGANVLTF. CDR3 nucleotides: TGTGCCAGCAGCCCCACAGGGAACTCTGGGGCCAACGTCCTGACTTTC.

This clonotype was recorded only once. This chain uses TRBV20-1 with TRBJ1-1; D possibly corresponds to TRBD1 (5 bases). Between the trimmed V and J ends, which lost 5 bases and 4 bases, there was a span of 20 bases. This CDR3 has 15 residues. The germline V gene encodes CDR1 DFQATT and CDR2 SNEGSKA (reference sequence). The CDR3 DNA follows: TGCAGTGCTCGATCCCGGTACGGGGGGGGCACTGAAGCTTTCTTT. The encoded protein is CSARSRYGGGTEAFF.

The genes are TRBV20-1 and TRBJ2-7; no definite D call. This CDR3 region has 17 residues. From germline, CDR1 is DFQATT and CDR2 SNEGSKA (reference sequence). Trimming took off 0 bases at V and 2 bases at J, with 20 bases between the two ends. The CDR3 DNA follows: TGCAGTGCTAGAGAAGTCAGGTACCCCTTGCTTCCCTACGAGCAGTACTTC. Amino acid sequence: CSAREVRYPLLPYEQYF.

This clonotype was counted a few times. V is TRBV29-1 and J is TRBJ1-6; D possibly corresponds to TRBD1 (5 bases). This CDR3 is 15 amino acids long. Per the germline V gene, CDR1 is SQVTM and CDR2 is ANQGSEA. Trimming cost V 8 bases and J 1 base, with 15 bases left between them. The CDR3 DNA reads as TGCAGCCCTCCAGGGTTCGGGTCCTATAATTCACCCCTCCACTTT. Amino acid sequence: CSPPGFGSYNSPLHF.